The 13 T cell receptor beta chains below come from one sample, sequenced in a study of blood T cells in healthy people across ages. The second PCR ran about 6 to 12 cycles with a sample-barcoded 5' primer and J-beta primers. TCRdb called the 5' RACE reads again in MiXCR, with one record for every CDR3 protein. Of approximately 810,000 distinct CDR3 sequences in the sample, under 30% were seen once. The sample was blood. These receptor sequences come from a woman of 80 years or more in good health.

With respect to this clonotype: This may be a read error, as it is one base from a much larger clone. The CDR3 carries no conserved terminal phenylalanine or tryptophan, so it likely arises from a read error. The chain carries TRBV6-2 or TRBV6-3 and TRBJ2-1; 8 positions match TRBD1. V lost 5 bases, J lost 3 bases, and 6 bases stayed unmatched. This CDR3 has 15 residues. CDR1 and CDR2 from the germline V gene are MNHEY and SVGEGT. In DNA, the CDR3 is TGTGCCAGCAGTGCGAACACAGGGGGCTACAATGAGCAGTTCGTC. Its translation is CASSANTGGYNEQFV.

This clonotype was recorded many times. The genes are TRBV7-2 and TRBJ2-3, with D perhaps TRBD2 (6 bases). The germline gives CDR1 SGHTA, CDR2 FQGNSA. V lost 6 bases and J lost 8, with 18 bases in between. The CDR3 contains 14 residues. The CDR3 loop reads CASRPTGTGLTQYF. The CDR3 nucleotides are TGTGCCAGCAGGCCGACCGGGACTGGCCTTACGCAGTATTTT. Variable domain in full (rest from reference TRBV7-2 and TRBJ2-3): GAGVSQSPSNKVTEKGKDVELRCDPISGHTALYWYRQSLGQGLEFLIYFQGNSAPDKSGLPSDRFSAERTGGSVSTLTIQRTQQEDSAVYLCASRPTGTGLTQYFGPGTRLTVL.

This clonotype was recorded many times. The chain uses TRBV12-3 or TRBV12-4 and TRBJ2-5; D is unclear. V shed 6 bases and J shed 5 bases, with 13 bases lying between them. The CDR3 runs to 13 residues. The CDR3 sequence is CASSTRLDETQYF. CDR3 nucleotide sequence: TGTGCCAGCAGCACCCGGCTGGATGAGACCCAGTACTTC.

There are a few counts of this clonotype. The chain has TRBV7-2 and TRBJ1-1; 9 bases match TRBD1. This CDR3 has 17 residues. With 5 bases clipped from V and 3 bases from J, the junction kept 13 bases outside the gene matches. The germline gives CDR1 SGHTA, CDR2 FQGNSA. The CDR3 spells CASSITGTGLRDTEAFF. CDR3 bases: TGTGCCAGCAGCATTACCGGGACAGGGTTGAGAGACACTGAAGCTTTCTTT.

This clonotype came up many times. This chain uses TRBV6-2 or TRBV6-3 with TRBJ2-5, with 10 bases fitting TRBD2. This CDR3 is 14 amino acids long. The V segment lost 7 bases and the J segment 5 bases; nucleotides outside the gene matches: 7. CDR1 MNHEY and CDR2 SVGEGT come from the germline V gene. The CDR3 reads CASIAAGGRETQYF. Written as DNA, the CDR3 is TGTGCCAGCATAGCAGCGGGGGGGAGGGAGACCCAGTACTTC.

The chain links TRBV6-4 to TRBJ2-4; perhaps TRBD1 as D (5 bases). The CDR3 runs to 16 residues. The germline V and J ends were trimmed by 10 bases and 2 bases, with 21 bases remaining between them. Germline V lookup: CDR1 MRHNA, CDR2 SNTAGT. CDR3 nucleotides: TGTGCCAACACAGGAGTTGTGGACCTGCCCAAAAACATTCAGTACTTC. Translating gives CANTGVVDLPKNIQYF.

Of note for this clonotype: A much larger clone differs from this one at a single base, so this may be a read error. This chain links TRBV5-6 with TRBJ2-1; the match to TRBD1 covers 7 bases. The J call may be wrong; the DNA end is better matched by TRBJ2-7. The CDR3 contains 18 residues. CDR1 and CDR2 from the germline V gene are SGHDT and YYEEEE. CDR3 DNA sequence: TGTGCCAGCAGCTGGACCCTAACAGGGGACAGCTCCTACAATGAGCAGTACTTC. Its protein is CASSWTLTGDSSYNEQYF.

This clonotype was counted at least ten times. V and J are TRBV6-2 or TRBV6-3 and TRBJ2-3; 9 positions agree with TRBD2. This CDR3 region has 17 residues. Trimming cost V 4 bases and J 2 bases; bases outside gene matches: 10. CDR1 and CDR2 (germline): MNHEY, SVGEGT. The CDR3 coding sequence is TGTGCCAGCAGTTCTTATGGGACTAGCCGCTCCACAGATACGCAGTATTTT. This translates into CASSSYGTSRSTDTQYF.

This clonotype was counted at least ten times. The chain is built from TRBV5-1 and TRBJ2-5; D call uncertain. Per germline, CDR1 SGHRS and CDR2 YFSETQ. The germline V and J ends were trimmed by 0 bases and 4 bases, with 10 bases remaining between them. The CDR3 sequence is 14 residues long. Here the CDR3 DNA reads TGCGCCAGCAGCTTGGGCATCTCCCTAGAGACCCAGTACTTC. Encoded protein: CASSLGISLETQYF.

This clonotype was seen ten or more times. V gene TRBV6-6 combines with J gene TRBJ1-2; D remains ambiguous. In germline, CDR1 is MNHNY, CDR2 SVGAGI (reference sequence). Trimming stripped 5 bases from V and 4 bases from J, with 11 bases between. The CDR3 is made up of 13 amino acids. The CDR3 coding sequence is TGTGCCAGCAGTAACACAGAAGGCTATGGCTACACCTTC. Its protein is CASSNTEGYGYTF.

This clonotype was counted many times. The chain recombines TRBV4-3 with TRBJ2-7, with D perhaps given as TRBD1 or TRBD2 (5 bases each). Trimming cost V 0 bases and J 2 bases, with 8 bases left between them. The CDR3 has 14 residues. CDR1 LGHNA and CDR2 YSLEER come from the germline V gene. CDR3 sequence: CASSQDLGAYEQYF. In nucleotides, the CDR3 is TGCGCCAGCAGCCAAGATCTGGGGGCCTACGAGCAGTACTTC.

Many counts were recorded for this clonotype. The gene calls are TRBV7-9 and TRBJ2-5; TRBD1 or TRBD2 may be the D gene (5 bases each). Germline V gene data show CDR1 as SEHNR and CDR2 as FQNEAQ (reference sequence). Deletions cut 0 bases from V and 2 bases from J, with 10 bases between. The CDR3 length is 15 residues. CDR3 DNA: TGTGCCAGCAGCTTAGCGGGGACCACACAAGAGACCCAGTACTTC. It yields the protein CASSLAGTTQETQYF.

With respect to this clonotype: Compared with germline, one end of the junction differs, possibly owing to a read error. The chain employs TRBV28 and TRBJ2-1, with TRBD2 identical over 9 bases. Germline V CDR1 and CDR2: MDHEN, SYDVKM. CDR3 length: 14 residues. CDR3 coding DNA: TGTGCCAGCGAGTCTGCGGGGGGGAGGAATGAGCGGTTCTTC. Protein sequence: CASESAGGRNERFF.